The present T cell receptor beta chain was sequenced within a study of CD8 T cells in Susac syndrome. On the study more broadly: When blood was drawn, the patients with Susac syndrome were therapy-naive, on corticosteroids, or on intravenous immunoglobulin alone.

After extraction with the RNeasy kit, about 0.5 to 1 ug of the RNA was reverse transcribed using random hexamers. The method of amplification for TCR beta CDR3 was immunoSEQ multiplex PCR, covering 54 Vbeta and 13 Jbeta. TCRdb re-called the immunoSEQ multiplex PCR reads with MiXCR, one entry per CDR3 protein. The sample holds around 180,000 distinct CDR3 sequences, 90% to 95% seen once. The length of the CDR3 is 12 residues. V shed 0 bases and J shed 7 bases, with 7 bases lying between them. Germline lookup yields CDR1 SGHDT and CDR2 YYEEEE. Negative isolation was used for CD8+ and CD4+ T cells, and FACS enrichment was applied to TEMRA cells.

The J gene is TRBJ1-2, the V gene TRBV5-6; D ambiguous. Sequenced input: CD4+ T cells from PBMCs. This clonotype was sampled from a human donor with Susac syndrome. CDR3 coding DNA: TGTGCCAGCAGCTTGGTACAGACTGGCTACACCTTC. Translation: CASSLVQTGYTF.